This T cell receptor (beta chain) derives from a study of cytomegalovirus exposure and HLA in healthy donors. Trimming removed 0 bases from V and 6 bases from J, with 9 bases in between. This CDR3 spans 13 amino acids. Germline-derived CDR1 and CDR2 are MNHEY and SVGAGI. Those who donated were healthy bone marrow donors. In this sample, this clone turned up a few times. Primers included in the PCR were 60 Vbeta and 13 Jbeta primers. Repertoires were generated with immunoSEQ multiplex PCR, while TCRdb's copy carries only in-frame clones and drops some. This table holds 160,000 or so clones, about 85% found once.

The sequence was obtained from a male donor in good health and CMV-seropositive. V and J are TRBV6-5 and TRBJ2-7; TRBD2 is a possible D gene (6 bases). The sample was PBMCs. The CDR3 DNA sequence: TGTGCCAGCAGTTACTCGAGGGGAGGCGAGCAGTACTTC. Translated, it gives CASSYSRGGEQYF.